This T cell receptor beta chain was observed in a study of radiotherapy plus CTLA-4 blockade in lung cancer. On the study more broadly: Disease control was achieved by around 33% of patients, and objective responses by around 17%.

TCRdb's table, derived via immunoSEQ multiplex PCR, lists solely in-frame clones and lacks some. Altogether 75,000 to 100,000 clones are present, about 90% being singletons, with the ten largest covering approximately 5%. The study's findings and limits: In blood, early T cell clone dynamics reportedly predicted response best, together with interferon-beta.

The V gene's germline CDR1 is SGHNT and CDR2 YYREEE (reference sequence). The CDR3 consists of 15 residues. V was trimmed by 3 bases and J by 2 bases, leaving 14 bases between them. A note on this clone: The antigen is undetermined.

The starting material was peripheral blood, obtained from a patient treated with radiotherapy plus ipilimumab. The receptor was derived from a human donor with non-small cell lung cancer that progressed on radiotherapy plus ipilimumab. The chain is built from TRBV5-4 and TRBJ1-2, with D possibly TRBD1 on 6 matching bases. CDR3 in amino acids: CASSSIRTENYGYTF. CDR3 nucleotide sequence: TGTGCCAGCAGCTCGATTAGGACAGAAAACTATGGCTACACCTTC.